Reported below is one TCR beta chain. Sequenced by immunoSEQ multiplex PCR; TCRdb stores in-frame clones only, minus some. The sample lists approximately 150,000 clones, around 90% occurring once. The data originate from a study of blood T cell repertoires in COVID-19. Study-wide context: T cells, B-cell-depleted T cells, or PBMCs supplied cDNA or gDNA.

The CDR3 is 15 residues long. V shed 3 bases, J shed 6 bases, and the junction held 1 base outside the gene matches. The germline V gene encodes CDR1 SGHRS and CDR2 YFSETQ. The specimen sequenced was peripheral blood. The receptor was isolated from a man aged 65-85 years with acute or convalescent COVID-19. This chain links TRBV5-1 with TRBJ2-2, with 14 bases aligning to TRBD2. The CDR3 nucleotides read TGCGCCAGCAGCTCGGGACTAGCGGGGGCCGGGGAGCTGTTTTTT. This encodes CASSSGLAGAGELFF.